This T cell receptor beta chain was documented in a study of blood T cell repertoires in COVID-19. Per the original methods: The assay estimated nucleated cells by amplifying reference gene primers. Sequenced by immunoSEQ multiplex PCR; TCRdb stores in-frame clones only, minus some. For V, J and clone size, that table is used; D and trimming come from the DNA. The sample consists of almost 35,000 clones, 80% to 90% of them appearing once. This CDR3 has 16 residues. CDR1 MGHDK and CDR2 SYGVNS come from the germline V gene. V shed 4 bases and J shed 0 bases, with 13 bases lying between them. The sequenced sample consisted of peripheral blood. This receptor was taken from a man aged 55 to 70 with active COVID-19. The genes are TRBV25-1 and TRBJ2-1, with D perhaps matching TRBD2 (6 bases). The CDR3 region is CASSGEETISYNEQFF. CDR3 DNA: TGTGCCAGCAGTGGGGAGGAGACTATCTCCTACAATGAGCAGTTCTTC.